This T cell receptor (beta chain) was observed in a study of beta chain features in type 1 diabetes. General study findings and limits: Healthy donors had naive, central memory and Treg TCRB repertoires that appeared less similar than those seen among patients. Significant though moderate, a shortening of TCRB CDR3s appeared in all four CD4+ subsets of Type 1 diabetes patients.

On this clone: Its antigen remains unidentified.

Reverse transcription of all isolated RNA meant that expressed TCRB transcripts were sequenced. Profiled with immunoSEQ multiplex PCR; TCRdb holds only in-frame clones, not every one. The table shows 500,000 to 850,000 clones, with over 12% occurring only once. What was sequenced was naive CD4+ T cells from blood. The TCR sequence derives from a man younger than 35 with type 1 diabetes.

CDR3 nucleotide sequence: TGTGCCAGCACCATGGGGCGGGGACAGCTAAACATTCAGTACTTC. Its translation: CASTMGRGQLNIQYF. The gene calls are TRBV11-2 and TRBJ2-4; D is perhaps TRBD1 (7 bases). The germline V gene encodes CDR1 SGHAT and CDR2 FQNNGV. Trimming stripped 7 bases from V and 6 bases from J, with 19 bases between. The CDR3 has 15 residues.